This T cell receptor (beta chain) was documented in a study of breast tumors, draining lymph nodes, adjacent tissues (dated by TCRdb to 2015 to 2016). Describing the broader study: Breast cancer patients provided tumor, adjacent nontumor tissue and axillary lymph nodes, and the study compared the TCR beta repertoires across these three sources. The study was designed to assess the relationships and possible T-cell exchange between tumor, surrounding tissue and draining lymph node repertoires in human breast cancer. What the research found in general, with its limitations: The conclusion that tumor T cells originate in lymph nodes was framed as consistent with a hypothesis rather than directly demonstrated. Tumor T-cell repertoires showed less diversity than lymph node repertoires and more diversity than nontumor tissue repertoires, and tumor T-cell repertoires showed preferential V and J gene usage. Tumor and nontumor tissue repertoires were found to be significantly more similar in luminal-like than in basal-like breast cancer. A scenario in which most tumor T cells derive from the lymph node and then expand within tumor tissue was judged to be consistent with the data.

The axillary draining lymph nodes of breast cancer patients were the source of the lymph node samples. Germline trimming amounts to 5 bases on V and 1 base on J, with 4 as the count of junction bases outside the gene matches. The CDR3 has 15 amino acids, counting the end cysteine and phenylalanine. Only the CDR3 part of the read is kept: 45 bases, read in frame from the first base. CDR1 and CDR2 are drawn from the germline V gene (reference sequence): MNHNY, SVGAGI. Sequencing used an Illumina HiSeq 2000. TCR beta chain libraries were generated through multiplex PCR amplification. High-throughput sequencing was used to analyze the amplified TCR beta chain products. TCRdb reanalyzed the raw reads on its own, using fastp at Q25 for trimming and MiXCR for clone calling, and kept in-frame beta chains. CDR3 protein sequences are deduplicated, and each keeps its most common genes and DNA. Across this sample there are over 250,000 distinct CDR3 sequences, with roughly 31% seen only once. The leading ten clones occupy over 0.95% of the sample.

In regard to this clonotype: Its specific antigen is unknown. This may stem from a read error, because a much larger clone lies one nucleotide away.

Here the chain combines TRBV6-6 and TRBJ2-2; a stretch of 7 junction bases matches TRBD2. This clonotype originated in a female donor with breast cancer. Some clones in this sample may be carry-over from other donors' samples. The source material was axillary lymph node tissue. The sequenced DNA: TGTGCCAGCAGTCCCCGGACTAGGAACACCGGGGAGCTGTTTTTT. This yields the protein CASSPRTRNTGELFF.